The text below deals with one T cell receptor beta chain. Its specificity is unknown. These data are taken from a study of CD8+ T cells in alopecia areata. Study observations and caveats: Scalp samples also yield sequences from resident alphabeta T cells of normal skin. In lesional scalp, particularly from alopecia totalis/universalis, clonality was higher than in normal scalp.

In alopecia areata patients, both lesional scalp punch biopsies and peripheral blood were collected. Once RNA had been extracted, it was reverse transcribed into cDNA to act as the sequencing template. Generated by immunoSEQ multiplex PCR, the TCRdb table keeps only in-frame clones and is missing some. The sample has 250,000 or so clones, around two thirds seen once. V was clipped by 4 bases and J by 4 bases; unmatched bases: 10. Germline loops: CDR1 SGHRS, CDR2 YFSETQ. The CDR3 has 15 amino acids. The receptor was derived from a human donor with alopecia areata. The input for sequencing was CD4+ T cells sorted from blood, taken at week 0. V usage is TRBV5-1 and J usage is TRBJ2-7; 8 positions agree with TRBD2. CDR3 sequence: CASSKPGTSLYEQYF. The DNA for the CDR3 is TGCGCCAGCAGCAAACCCGGGACTAGTTTGTACGAGCAGTACTTC.